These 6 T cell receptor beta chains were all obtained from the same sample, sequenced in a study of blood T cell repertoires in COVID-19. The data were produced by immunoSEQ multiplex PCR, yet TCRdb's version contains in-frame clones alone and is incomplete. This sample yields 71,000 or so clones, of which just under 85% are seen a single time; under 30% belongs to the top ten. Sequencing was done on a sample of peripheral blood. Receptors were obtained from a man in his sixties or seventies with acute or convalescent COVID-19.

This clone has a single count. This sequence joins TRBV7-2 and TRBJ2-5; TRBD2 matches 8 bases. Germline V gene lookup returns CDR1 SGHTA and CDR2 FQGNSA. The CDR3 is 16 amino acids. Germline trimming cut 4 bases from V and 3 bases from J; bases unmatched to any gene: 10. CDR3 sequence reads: CASSSGLAGSKETQYF. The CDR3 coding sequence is TGTGCCAGCAGCTCCGGACTAGCTGGGAGTAAAGAGACCCAGTACTTC.

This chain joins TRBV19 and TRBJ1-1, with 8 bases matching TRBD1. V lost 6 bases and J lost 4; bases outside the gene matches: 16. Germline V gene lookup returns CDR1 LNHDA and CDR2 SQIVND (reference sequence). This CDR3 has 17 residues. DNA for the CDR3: TGTGCCAGTAGAGTAGCGACAGGGGTATCAGGGCGCACTGAAGCTTTCTTT. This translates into CASRVATGVSGRTEAFF.

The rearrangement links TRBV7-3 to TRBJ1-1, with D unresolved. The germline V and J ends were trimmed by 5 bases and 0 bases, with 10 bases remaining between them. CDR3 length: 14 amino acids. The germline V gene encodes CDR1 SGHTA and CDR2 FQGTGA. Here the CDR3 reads CASSRGNMNTEAFF. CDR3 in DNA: TGTGCCAGCAGCCGGGGTAACATGAACACTGAAGCTTTCTTT. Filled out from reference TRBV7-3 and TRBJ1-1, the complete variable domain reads GAGVSQTPSNKVTEKGKYVELRCDPISGHTALYWYRQSLGQGPEFLIYFQGTGAADDSGLPNDRFFAVRPEGSVSTLKIQRTERGDSAVYLCASSRGNMNTEAFFGQGTRLTVV.

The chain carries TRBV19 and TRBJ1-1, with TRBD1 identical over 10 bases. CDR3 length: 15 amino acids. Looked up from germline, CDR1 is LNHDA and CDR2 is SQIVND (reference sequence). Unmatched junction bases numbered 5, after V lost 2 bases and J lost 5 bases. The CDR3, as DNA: TGTGCCAGTAGTATACTGGGGACAGGGGAAACTGAAGCTTTCTTT. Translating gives CASSILGTGETEAFF.

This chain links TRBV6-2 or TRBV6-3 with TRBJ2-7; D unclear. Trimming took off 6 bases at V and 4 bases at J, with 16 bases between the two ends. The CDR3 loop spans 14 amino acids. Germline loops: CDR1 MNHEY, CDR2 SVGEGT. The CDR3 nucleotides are TGTGCCAGCAGCCGAGACGGAGTCTTATACGAGCAGTACTTC. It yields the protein CASSRDGVLYEQYF.

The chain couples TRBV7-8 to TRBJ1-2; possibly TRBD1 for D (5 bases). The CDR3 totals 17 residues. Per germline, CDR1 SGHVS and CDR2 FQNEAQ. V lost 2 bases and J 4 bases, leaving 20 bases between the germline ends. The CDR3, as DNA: TGTGCCAGCAGCTTATTTCGAAGGGACTCCTATCCCTATGGCTACACCTTC. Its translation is CASSLFRRDSYPYGYTF.